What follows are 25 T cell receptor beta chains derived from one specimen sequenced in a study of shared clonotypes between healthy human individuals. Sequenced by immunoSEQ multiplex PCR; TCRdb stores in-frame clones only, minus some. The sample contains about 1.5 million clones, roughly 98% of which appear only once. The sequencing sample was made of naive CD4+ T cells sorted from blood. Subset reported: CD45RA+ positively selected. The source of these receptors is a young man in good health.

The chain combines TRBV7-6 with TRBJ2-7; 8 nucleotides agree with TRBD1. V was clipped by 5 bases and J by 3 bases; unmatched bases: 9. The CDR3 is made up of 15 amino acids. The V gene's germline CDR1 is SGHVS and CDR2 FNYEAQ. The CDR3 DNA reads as TGTGCCAGCAGCCGGACGACAGGGGCCCACTACGAGCAGTACTTC. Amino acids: CASSRTTGAHYEQYF.

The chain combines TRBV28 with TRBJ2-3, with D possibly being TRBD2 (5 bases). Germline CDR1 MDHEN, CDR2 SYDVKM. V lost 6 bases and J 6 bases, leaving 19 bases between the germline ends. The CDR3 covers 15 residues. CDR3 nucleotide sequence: TGTGCCAGCAGCCCCACCGGGGTCCAATCGGATACGCAGTATTTT. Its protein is CASSPTGVQSDTQYF.

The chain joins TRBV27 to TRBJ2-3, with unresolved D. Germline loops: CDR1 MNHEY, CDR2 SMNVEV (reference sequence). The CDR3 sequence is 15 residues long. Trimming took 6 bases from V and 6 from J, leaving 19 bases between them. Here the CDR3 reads CASSLKRTVADTQYF. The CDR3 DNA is TGTGCCAGCAGCCTAAAACGCACGGTGGCTGATACGCAGTATTTT.

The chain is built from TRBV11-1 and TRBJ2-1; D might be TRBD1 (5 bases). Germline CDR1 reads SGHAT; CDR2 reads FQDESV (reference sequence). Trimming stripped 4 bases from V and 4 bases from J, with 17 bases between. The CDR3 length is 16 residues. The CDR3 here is CASSSNTGKRYNEQFF. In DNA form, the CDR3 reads TGTGCCAGCAGCTCCAATACAGGAAAGCGATACAATGAGCAGTTCTTC. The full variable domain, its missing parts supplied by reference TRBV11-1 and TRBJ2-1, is EAEVAQSPRYKITEKSQAVAFWCDPISGHATLYWYRQILGQGPELLVQFQDESVVDDSQLPKDRFSAERLKGVDSTLKIQPAELGDSAMYLCASSSNTGKRYNEQFFGPGTRLTVL.

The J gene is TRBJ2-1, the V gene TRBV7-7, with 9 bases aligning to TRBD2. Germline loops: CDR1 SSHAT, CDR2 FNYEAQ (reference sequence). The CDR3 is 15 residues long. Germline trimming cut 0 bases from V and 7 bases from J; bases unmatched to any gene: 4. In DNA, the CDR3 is TGTGCCAGCAGCTTAGCTAGCGGGAGAAGTAATGAGCAGTTCTTC. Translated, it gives CASSLASGRSNEQFF.

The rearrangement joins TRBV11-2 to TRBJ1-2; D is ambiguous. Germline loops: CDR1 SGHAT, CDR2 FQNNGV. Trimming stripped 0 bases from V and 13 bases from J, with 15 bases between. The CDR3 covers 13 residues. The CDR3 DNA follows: TGTGCCAGCAGCTTAGATGGTCTGACAAGCGGCACCTTC. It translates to CASSLDGLTSGTF. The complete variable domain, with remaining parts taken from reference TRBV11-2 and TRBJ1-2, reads EAGVAQSPRYKIIEKRQSVAFWCNPISGHATLYWYQQILGQGPKLLIQFQNNGVVDDSQLPKDRFSAERLKGVDSTLKIQPAKLEDSAVYLCASSLDGLTSGTFGSGTRLTVV.

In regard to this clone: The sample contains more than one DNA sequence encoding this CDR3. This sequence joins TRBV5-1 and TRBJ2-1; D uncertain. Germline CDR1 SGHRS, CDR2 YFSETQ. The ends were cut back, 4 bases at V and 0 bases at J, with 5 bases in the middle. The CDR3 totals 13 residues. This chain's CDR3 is CASSRDSYNEQFF. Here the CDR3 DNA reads TGCGCCAGCAGCAGGGACTCCTACAATGAGCAGTTCTTC.

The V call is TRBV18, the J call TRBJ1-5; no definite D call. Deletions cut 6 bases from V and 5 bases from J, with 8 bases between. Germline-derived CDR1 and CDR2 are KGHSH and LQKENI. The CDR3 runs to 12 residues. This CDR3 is CASSRPDQPQHF. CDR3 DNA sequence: TGTGCCAGCTCGCGACCTGATCAGCCCCAGCATTTT.

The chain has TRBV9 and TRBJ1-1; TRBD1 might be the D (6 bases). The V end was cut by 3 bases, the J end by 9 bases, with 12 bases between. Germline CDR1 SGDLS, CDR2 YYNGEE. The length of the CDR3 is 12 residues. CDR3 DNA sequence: TGTGCCAGCAGCGACAGGGACGGCCAAGCTTTCTTT. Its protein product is CASSDRDGQAFF.

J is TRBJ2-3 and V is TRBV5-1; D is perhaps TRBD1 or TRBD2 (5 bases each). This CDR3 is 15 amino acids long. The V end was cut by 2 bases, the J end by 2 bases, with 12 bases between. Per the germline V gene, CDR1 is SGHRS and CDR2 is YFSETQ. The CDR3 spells CASSLAPGTTDTQYF. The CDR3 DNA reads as TGCGCCAGCAGCTTAGCCCCGGGGACCACAGATACGCAGTATTTT.

CDR3 loop: CASSRQGATYNEQFF. In nucleotides, the CDR3 is TGTGCCAGCAGTCGACAGGGGGCAACCTACAATGAGCAGTTCTTC. This chain uses TRBV2 with TRBJ2-1; 10 positions agree with TRBD1. This CDR3 has 15 residues. V lost 5 bases and J lost 2; bases outside the gene matches: 3. Looked up from germline, CDR1 is SNHLY and CDR2 is FYNNEI.

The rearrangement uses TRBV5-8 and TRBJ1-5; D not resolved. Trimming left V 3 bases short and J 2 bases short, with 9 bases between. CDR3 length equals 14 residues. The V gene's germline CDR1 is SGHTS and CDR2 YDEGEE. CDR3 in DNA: TGTGCCAGCAGCTCTCCAGGAGGCAATCAGCCCCAGCATTTT. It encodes CASSSPGGNQPQHF.

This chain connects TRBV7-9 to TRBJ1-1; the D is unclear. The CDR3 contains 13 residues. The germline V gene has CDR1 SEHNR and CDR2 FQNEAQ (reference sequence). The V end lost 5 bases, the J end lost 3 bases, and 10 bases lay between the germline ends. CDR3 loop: CASSPFFDTEAFF. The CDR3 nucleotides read TGTGCCAGCAGCCCTTTTTTTGACACTGAAGCTTTCTTT. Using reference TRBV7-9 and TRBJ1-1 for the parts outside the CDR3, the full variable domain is DTGVSQNPRHKITKRGQNVTFRCDPISEHNRLYWYRQTLGQGPEFLTYFQNEAQLEKSRLLSDRFSAERPKGSFSTLEIQRTEQGDSAMYLCASSPFFDTEAFFGQGTRLTVV.

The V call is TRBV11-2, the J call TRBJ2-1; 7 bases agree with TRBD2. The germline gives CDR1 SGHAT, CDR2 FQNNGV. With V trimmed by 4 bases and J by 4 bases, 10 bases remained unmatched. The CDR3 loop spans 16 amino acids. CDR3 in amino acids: CASSSFTSALYNEQFF. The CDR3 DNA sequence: TGTGCCAGCAGCTCGTTCACTAGCGCCCTATACAATGAGCAGTTCTTC.

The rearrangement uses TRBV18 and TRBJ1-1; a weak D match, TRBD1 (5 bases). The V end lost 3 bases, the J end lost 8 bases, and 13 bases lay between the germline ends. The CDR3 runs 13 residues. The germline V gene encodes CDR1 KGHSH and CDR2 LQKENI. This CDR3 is CASSPGTPHEAFF. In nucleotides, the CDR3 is TGTGCCAGCTCACCTGGGACCCCGCACGAAGCTTTCTTT. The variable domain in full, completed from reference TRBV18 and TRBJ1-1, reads NAGVMQNPRHLVRRRGQEARLRCSPMKGHSHVYWYRQLPEEGLKFMVYLQKENIIDESGMPKERFSAEFPKEGPSILRIQQVVRGDSAAYFCASSPGTPHEAFFGQGTRLTVV.

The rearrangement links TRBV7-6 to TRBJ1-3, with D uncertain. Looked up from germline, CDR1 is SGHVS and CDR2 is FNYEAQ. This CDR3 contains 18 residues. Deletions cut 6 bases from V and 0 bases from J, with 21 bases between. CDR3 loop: CASSSALPHAISGNTIYF. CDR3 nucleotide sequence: TGTGCCAGCAGTTCCGCACTCCCCCATGCAATCTCTGGAAACACCATATATTTT. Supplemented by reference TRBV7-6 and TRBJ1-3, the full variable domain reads GAGVSQSPRYKVTKRGQDVALRCDPISGHVSLYWYRQALGQGPEFLTYFNYEAQQDKSGLPNDRFSAERPEGSISTLTIQRTEQRDSAMYRCASSSALPHAISGNTIYFGEGSWLTVV.

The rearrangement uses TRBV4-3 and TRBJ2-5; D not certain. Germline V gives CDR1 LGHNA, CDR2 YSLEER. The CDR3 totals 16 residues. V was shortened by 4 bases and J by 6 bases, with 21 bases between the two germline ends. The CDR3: CASSPTPSIWQQTQYF. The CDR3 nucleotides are TGCGCCAGCAGCCCTACACCTTCTATCTGGCAACAGACCCAGTACTTC.

The CDR3 loop reads CASSVGQMNTEAFF. The CDR3 DNA follows: TGTGCCAGCAGCGTGGGACAGATGAACACTGAAGCTTTCTTT. The chain is built from TRBV5-4 and TRBJ1-1; the match to TRBD1 covers 7 bases. Germline lookup yields CDR1 SGHNT and CDR2 YYREEE (reference sequence). The CDR3 is 14 residues long. The ends lost 4 bases at V and 0 bases at J; junction bases unmatched: 3. Drawing the rest from reference TRBV5-4 and TRBJ1-1, the complete variable domain is ETGVTQSPTHLIKTRGQQVTLRCSSQSGHNTVSWYQQALGQGPQFIFQYYREEENGRGNFPPRFSGLQFPNYSSELNVNALELDDSALYLCASSVGQMNTEAFFGQGTRLTVV.

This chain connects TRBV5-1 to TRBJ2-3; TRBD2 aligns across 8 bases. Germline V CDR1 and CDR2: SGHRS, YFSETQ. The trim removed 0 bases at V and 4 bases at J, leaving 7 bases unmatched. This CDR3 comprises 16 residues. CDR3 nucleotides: TGCGCCAGCAGCTTGGGAAGTAGCGGGATTGCAGATACGCAGTATTTT. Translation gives CASSLGSSGIADTQYF. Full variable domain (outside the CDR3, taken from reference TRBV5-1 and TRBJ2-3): KAGVTQTPRYLIKTRGQQVTLSCSPISGHRSVSWYQQTPGQGLQFLFEYFSETQRNKGNFPGRFSGRQFSNSRSEMNVSTLELGDSALYLCASSLGSSGIADTQYFGPGTRLTVL.

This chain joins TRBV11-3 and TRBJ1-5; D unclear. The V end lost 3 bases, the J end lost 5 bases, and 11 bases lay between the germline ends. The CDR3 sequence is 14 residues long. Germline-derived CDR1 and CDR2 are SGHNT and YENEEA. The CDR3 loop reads CASSLGGRDQPQHF. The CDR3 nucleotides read TGTGCCAGCAGCTTGGGAGGTCGGGATCAGCCCCAGCATTTT.

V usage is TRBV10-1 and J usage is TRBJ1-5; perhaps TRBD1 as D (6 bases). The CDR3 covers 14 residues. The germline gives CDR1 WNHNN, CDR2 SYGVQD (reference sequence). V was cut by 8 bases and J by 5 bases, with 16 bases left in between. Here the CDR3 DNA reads TGCGCCAGCGCTGGGGGGCAGACCTATCAGCCCCAGCATTTT. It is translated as CASAGGQTYQPQHF.

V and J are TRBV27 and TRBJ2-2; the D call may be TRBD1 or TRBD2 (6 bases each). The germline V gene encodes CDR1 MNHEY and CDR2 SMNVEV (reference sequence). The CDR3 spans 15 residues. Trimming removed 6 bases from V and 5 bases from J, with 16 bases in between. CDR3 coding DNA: TGTGCCAGCAGAACAGGGAGGCTGAGGACCGGGGAGCTGTTTTTT. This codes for CASRTGRLRTGELFF.

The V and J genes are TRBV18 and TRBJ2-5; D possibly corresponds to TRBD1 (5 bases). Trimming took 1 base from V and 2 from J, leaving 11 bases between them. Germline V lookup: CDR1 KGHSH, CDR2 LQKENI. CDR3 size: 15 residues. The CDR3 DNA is TGTGCCAGCTCACCACAGGCAGGGAAACAAGAGACCCAGTACTTC. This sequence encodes CASSPQAGKQETQYF.

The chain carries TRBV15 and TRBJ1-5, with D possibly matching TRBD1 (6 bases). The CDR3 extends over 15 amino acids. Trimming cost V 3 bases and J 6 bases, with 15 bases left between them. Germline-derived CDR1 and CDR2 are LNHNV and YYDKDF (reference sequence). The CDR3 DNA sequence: TGTGCCACCAGCAGGCCTGGGGGGGCTGGTCAGCCCCAGCATTTT. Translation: CATSRPGGAGQPQHF.

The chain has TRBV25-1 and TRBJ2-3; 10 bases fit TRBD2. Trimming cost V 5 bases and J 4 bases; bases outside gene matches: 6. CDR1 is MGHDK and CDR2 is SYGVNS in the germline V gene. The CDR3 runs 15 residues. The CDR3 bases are TGTGCCAGCAGTAGTAGCGGGAGGAGGGCAGATACGCAGTATTTT. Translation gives CASSSSGRRADTQYF.